This T cell receptor beta chain was documented in a study of cytomegalovirus exposure and HLA in healthy donors listed by TCRdb under 2017. Study-level background: An earlier analysis of approximately 640 of the donors reported roughly 270 Gb of sequence data and approximately 110 million unique TCR beta sequences from about 179 million T cells. An early release that covered about 600 HLA-typed donors contained about 300 gigabases of sequencing data and 80 million or so unique TCR sequences. Among the approximately 420 genotyped donors, about 83% belonged to the genetic ancestry cluster associated with self-reported Caucasian donors. The study was designed to test whether signatures of past pathogen exposure could be identified by cataloging public T cell receptors. Using immunosequencing, the study profiled T cell repertoires from around 680 subjects and related those repertoires to cytomegalovirus serostatus. A separate validation cohort of over a hundred different subjects was used in addition to the roughly 700-subject first cohort. To predict cytomegalovirus infection status, the study brought together high-throughput TCR immunosequencing, statistical association of individual TCRs with disease status, and machine learning. In a later analysis, previously published TCR beta repertoires from about 670 donors were re-analyzed and high-resolution HLA genotyping was added so that TCR occurrence patterns could be studied. In the later analysis, no new phenotypic data were used to find candidate immune exposures; instead, reliance was placed on TCR beta sequences and their occurrence across donors. To decide whether each TCR beta V gene segment behaved as functional or pseudogenic, an earlier analysis of fewer than 750 of the donors relied on high-throughput TCR beta sequencing. Donor age, sex, ethnicity and CMV serostatus were collected together with the repertoire data. A later genetic analysis used genome-wide SNP genotypes for about 60% of the roughly 700 donors, treating that subset as a discovery cohort. Every discovery cohort repertoire had been produced on one sequencing platform. Class I and class II HLA loci were covered by the typing at four-digit resolution. Typing coverage differed by locus: A, B, C, DRB1 and DQB1 were typed in about 620-640 donors, DQA1 in 522, DPA1 in 600 to 610, and DPB1 in 400 to 490. About five DR-DQ haplotypes were treated as single units for association and clustering because of strong linkage in the cohort. Among some 400 genotyped donors of the cohort, an average of approximately 240,000 unique TCR beta nucleotide sequences was sequenced per donor, of which 15% to 20% were non-productive. Overall study outcomes, separate from this receptor: In an earlier analysis of fewer than 700 of the donors, most TCR beta V segments appeared in productive rearrangements about 87% or about 30% of the time, broadly matching IMGT annotations. Most CMV-associated TCR beta chains appeared to be HLA-restricted in a later analysis, and the HLA associations seemed to be driven largely by CMV exposure. A group of highly shared sequence variants was considered likely to be a technical artifact of the sequencing pipeline. Across donors, most TCR sequences were observed very rarely, whereas some public TCRs were present in many individuals. According to the authors, the approach could potentially be generalized to other disease states and immunological phenotypes. A further reported finding was that TCR beta sequences accurately predicted the HLA-A and HLA-B alleles for most subjects in the first cohort. According to a later analysis, TCR association rates differed among HLA loci, with DRB1 alleles showing the most associated TCRs and HLA-C alleles showing the fewest. In a later genetic analysis, a missense DCLRE1C variant was associated with V-gene and J-gene trimming of TCR beta chains, and the association was replicated in an independent cohort. At a false discovery rate of 0.05, a later analysis linked some 17,000 TCR beta sequences to specific HLA alleles. The classifier was reported to diagnose cytomegalovirus status with high specificity and sensitivity in both the original cohort and the validation cohort. Several of the top co-occurrence clusters appeared to be linked to parvovirus B19, influenza, CMV and Epstein-Barr virus, according to a later analysis. Because the 87-base-pair reads could not distinguish some IMGT-functional V segments, including TRBV6-2 and TRBV6-3, those segments were excluded. This cohort had only TCR beta chains sequenced, and the lack of alpha or paired-chain data limited which features could be detected. A later genetic analysis reported fewer N-insertions in productive TCRs among donors in an Asian-associated ancestry cluster than the roughly 670-donor mean. The presence/absence analyses assumed that sequencing depth was roughly uniform across donors, and that assumption may not be true. In a later analysis, HLA-associated TCR beta chains showed more clonal expansion and lower generation probabilities than non-associated chains that were equally common. A few of the identified cytomegalovirus-associated TCR beta chains were confirmed in vitro to be specific for cytomegalovirus antigens. Immune exposure information for the cohort was limited to CMV serostatus. Because HLA typing was missing for some donors at each locus, association tests included only the typed subset. Strong co-occurrence of HLA alleles, especially DR and DQ, made assigning TCR associations to individual alleles difficult. Linkage disequilibrium might explain the correlated functional status among segregating V segments, but an unknown experimental factor could not be excluded. The study listed approximately 150 TCR beta chains as associated with cytomegalovirus. Because counts were too low, more than 15 rarely observed V segments, including chromosome 9 orphons, were excluded from the earlier analysis of some 590 of the donors.

The cohort was made up of about 670 healthy bone marrow donors. Cohort members were all nominally healthy when sampled, although unrecorded immune exposures were likely present. The donor was CMV seropositive and was included in the group of approximately 310 seropositive cohort members. Each donor provided a peripheral blood sample, and peripheral blood mononuclear cells were used for TCR beta sequencing. Genomic DNA was extracted from the blood cell samples with the Qiagen DNeasy Blood Extraction Kit. Trimming at the junction amounts to 5 bases on V and 5 bases on J, and the germline ends lie 12 bases apart. Based on the germline V gene, the CDR1 and CDR2 sequences are SGHVS and FQNEAQ. From the cysteine through the phenylalanine, the CDR3 covers 13 amino acids. Of all the DNA, just the CDR3 is kept, 39 bases in frame from base 1. Library method: the immunoSEQ multiplex PCR assay. The multiplex PCR relied on a mix of 60 forward primers for TCR Vbeta segments and 13 reverse primers for TCR Jbeta segments. The CDR3 region of rearranged TCR beta genes was amplified from genomic DNA by a multiplex PCR assay. The amplified TCR beta libraries were sequenced on the Illumina HiSeq System as 87-base-pair reads. From the authors' description of their analysis: A later analysis tallied 75 million to 95 million unique TCR beta chains across the 700 or so repertoires, and roughly 11 million of those chains were shared by two or more donors. A nearest-neighbor algorithm error-corrected the raw reads and collapsed the reads into unique sequences, merging closely related sequences to remove PCR and sequencing errors. V, D and J gene segments were assigned by aligning CDR3 sequences to IMGT reference sequences. For a sequence to be retained, a match of at least six nucleotides was required to both a V gene segment and a J gene segment. Rearrangements were called productive when the CDR3 lacked stop codons and stayed in frame with V and J; all others were non-productive. CDR3 was defined according to IMGT convention as the region running from the second conserved V-encoded cysteine to the conserved J-encoded phenylalanine. The earlier analysis of fewer than 700 of the donors excluded sequences that lacked an unambiguous match to a single V gene segment. An earlier analysis of fewer than 750 of the donors called V segments functional above 56.7% productive rearrangements and segregating when the between-donor standard deviation exceeded 5%. A statistical classification framework was developed to diagnose cytomegalovirus status using the catalog of TCR beta chain sequences. V and J gene assignment, in a later analysis, came from comparing TCR nucleotide sequences with IMGT/GENE-DB human TR gene sequences. The TCRdist pipeline was used in a later analysis to assign CDR3 sequences and most-parsimonious VDJ recombination scenarios. In a later analysis, each TCR beta chain was defined by its CDR3 amino acid sequence together with its V-gene family, and reads without a unique V-gene family were excluded. In a later analysis, around 600 highly shared, low-generation-probability nucleotide sequences were removed to address suspected cross-contamination and a sequencing artifact. A later analysis calculated a clonal expansion index for each public chain from normalized within-repertoire ranks of inferred template counts. In a later analysis, generation probabilities were computed using a VDJ recombination model fitted to out-of-frame rearrangements, and the results were checked against IGoR. In a later analysis, hypergeometric tests were used to score TCR-TCR, TCR-HLA and TCR-CMV co-occurrence, with a repertoire-size bias correction applied to TCR pairs. In a later analysis, false discovery rates were estimated by permuting HLA or CMV assignments 20 times. In a later analysis, co-occurring TCRs were grouped using DBSCAN, with TCRdist sequence similarity added in when clustering inside HLA-allele-positive subsets. For co-occurrence clustering, repertoires with fewer than 30,000 or more than 120,000 public chains were excluded, along with about five repertoires with anomalous nucleotide sharing. TCRdb holds this immuneACCESS table with in-frame rearrangements only. Some clones are missing; in checked studies, unresolved V genes explain under half, and the rest has no known cause. V and J calls and clone size come straight from that table; D and trimming were deduced from the DNA. This sample comprises around 160,000 clones, 60% to 80% of them detected only once. About 14% of the sample goes to the ten largest clones.

A note on this clone: The antigen this receptor binds is unknown. No base quality information exists; no much larger clone differs at one position.

Sequencing was carried out using PBMCs. The sequence is built from TRBV7-8 and TRBJ1-2, and perhaps TRBD1 as D gene, on 6 matching bases. The TCR sequence derives from a man aged 50-60 years in good health and CMV-seropositive. The CDR3 in this case is CASSPGTGYGYTF. The nucleotide sequence reads TGTGCCAGCAGCCCCGGCACAGGGTATGGCTACACCTTC.